This T cell receptor (beta chain) was observed in a study of beta chain features in type 1 diabetes listed by TCRdb under 2018. In terms of the full investigation: Mean age, gender distribution, total cell number and subset yield did not differ between patients and healthy donors. A total of 85 million to 110 million sorted cells were examined across all samples, and RNA yield correlated strongly with the number of cells per subset. In the study, TCRB repertoires of sorted circulating CD4+ T cell subsets from recently diagnosed type 1 diabetes patients were compared with those of matched healthy donors. Whereas all 28 donors provided naive and central memory subsets, regulatory and stem cell-like memory subsets were isolated from just 8 patients and roughly eight healthy donors.

The High Capacity cDNA Reverse Transcription Kit was used to reverse transcribe all of the isolated RNA, meaning that expressed TCRB transcripts were what got sequenced. Naive, central memory and regulatory T cell samples underwent deep immunoSEQ sequencing, averaging approximately 3.3 million total reads per sample. After sorted cells were lysed in RLT buffer, RNA was extracted with DNase-treated RNeasy Micro or Mini kits, with the choice depending on cell number. To prevent cross-contamination, each cell subset was processed individually, whereas patient and healthy donor samples were processed jointly. The immunoSEQ multiplex PCR was used to amplify TCRB sequences from cDNA, yielding 87-bp fragments that span the CDR3 region. Sequencing of the amplicons was performed on the Illumina HiSeq platform. On the authors' methods: PCR bias was corrected computationally using synthetic template baselines, and reads within Hamming distance 2 were collapsed, with unmergeable singletons discarded. Reads were aligned against IMGT so that V, D and J genes, CDR3 length and insertions or deletions at six rearrangement sites could be assigned. Within each subset, clonotype counts were normalized to sorted cell number, and only after that were true diversity and Gini coefficients computed with the tcR R package. Repertoire sharing was quantified using the overlap coefficient calculated on TCRB nucleotide sequences. As a proxy for the pre-selection repertoire, out-of-frame TCRB sequences from naive cells were analyzed. Here the immuneACCESS table is served through TCRdb, limited to in-frame sequences with V and J called. Missing clones are a known gap in these copies; in checked studies unresolved V genes cover under half, and the rest lacks a known reason. Clone size and the V and J calls come from that table; the DNA yielded D and trimming. Present in this sample are roughly 240,000 clones, around 68% of which were seen just once. The ten top clones hold 0.053% of the sample.

Points the paper makes about the study in general: Naive, central memory and regulatory TCRB repertoires appeared more similar among patients than among healthy donors. Type 1 diabetes patients showed a moderate but significant shortening of TCRB CDR3 length in all four CD4+ subsets. At VDJ recombination sites, patients with type 1 diabetes made fewer insertions and deleted more nucleotides, a pattern implying thymic rearrangement abnormalities. PCR may preferentially amplify shorter templates, but because patient and control samples were amplified and corrected together, any resulting skew would affect both groups equally. Only small numbers of individuals were included in the HLA sub-analyses, which left unresolved whether HLA type had any influence on TCRB rearrangement. Because cDNA was sequenced instead of genomic DNA, highly expressing activated cells could be over-represented, though the groups showed no difference in activation or CD3 levels.

A single peripheral blood draw of around 120 mL on average was collected from each donor into heparinised tubes. A BD FACSAria II and a panel including CD45RO, CCR7, CD25, CD127, CD95 and CD27 were used to sort naive, central memory, regulatory and stem cell-like memory CD4+ T cells. Every sorted population had a purity above 95%. PBMCs were isolated immediately by Lymphoprep density gradient centrifugation and stained directly without culture. So that batch effects would be minimized, each experiment stained and sorted samples in pairs, pairing one healthy donor with one patient. Relative to germline, V is 5 bases shorter and J is 5 bases shorter, with 15 bases between their ends. Taken from cysteine to phenylalanine, the CDR3 has 13 residues. Left in the record is the CDR3 DNA by itself, 39 bases read in frame from the first base. As encoded in the germline V gene, CDR1 is SQVTM while CDR2 is ANQGSEA.

Comments on this clone: Its antigen is not yet known. Base quality data are lacking; no much larger clone is found one base away.

The V and J segments used are TRBV29-1 and TRBJ1-1; no D gene can be assigned with confidence. The sequence was obtained from a man under 40 in good health. Specimen: naive CD4+ T cells from blood. This specimen's cell subset or site label, interpreted: true naive CD4+ T cells. Here is the DNA: TGCAGCGTTCCCGCCCCAGGACGAACTGAAGCTTTCTTT. This gives the protein CSVPAPGRTEAFF.